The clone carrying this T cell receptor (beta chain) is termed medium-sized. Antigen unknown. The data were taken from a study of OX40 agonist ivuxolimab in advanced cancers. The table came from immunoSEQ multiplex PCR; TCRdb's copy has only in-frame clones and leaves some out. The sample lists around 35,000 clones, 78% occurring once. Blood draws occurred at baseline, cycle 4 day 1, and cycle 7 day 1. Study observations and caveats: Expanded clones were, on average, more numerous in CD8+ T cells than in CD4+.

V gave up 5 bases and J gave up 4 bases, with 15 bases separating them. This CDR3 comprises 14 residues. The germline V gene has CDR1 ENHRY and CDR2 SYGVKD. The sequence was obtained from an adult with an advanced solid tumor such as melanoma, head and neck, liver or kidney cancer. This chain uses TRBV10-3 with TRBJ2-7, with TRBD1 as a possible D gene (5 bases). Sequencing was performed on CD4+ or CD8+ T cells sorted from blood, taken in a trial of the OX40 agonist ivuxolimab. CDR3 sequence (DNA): TGTGCCATCAGTCGAGAAGGGGCTTTATACGAGCAGTACTTC. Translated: CAISREGALYEQYF.